The following is a T cell receptor beta chain sequence with its context. Time point here: pre-sensitization, week 0. The treatment: therapeutic diphenylcyclopropenone sensitization with weekly scalp DPC. This specimen comes from a study of human T cells and chemical hapten exposure. Study-level information: Patch tests of 0.01% DPC on the upper back were read at 6 days.

Germline V gene sequence: CDR1 SGHVS, CDR2 FNYEAQ. The CDR3 loop spans 13 amino acids. Trimming pared 2 bases from V and 11 bases from J, leaving 10 bases between. Original handling: Sequenced samples showed a median of 95,638 TCRs each, with counts running from approximately 21,000 to 630,000. TCRdb itself ran the RACE reads through MiXCR, one entry per CDR3 protein. The V and J calls and clone size come from TCRdb's table, not from the authors' own analysis. In the table there are around 330,000 distinct CDR3 sequences, approximately 5.8% of which are singletons. This TCR was recovered from a woman under 30 with alopecia areata. Some clones in this sample may be carry-over from other donors' samples. This sequence joins TRBV7-6 and TRBJ1-6; D gene ambiguous. The material sequenced was whole blood, taken in connection with sensitization to the hapten diphenylcyclopropenone (DPC). This CDR3 reads CASSLLGAPPLHF. In DNA form, the CDR3 reads TGTGCCAGCAGCTTACTAGGAGCGCCACCCCTCCACTTT.